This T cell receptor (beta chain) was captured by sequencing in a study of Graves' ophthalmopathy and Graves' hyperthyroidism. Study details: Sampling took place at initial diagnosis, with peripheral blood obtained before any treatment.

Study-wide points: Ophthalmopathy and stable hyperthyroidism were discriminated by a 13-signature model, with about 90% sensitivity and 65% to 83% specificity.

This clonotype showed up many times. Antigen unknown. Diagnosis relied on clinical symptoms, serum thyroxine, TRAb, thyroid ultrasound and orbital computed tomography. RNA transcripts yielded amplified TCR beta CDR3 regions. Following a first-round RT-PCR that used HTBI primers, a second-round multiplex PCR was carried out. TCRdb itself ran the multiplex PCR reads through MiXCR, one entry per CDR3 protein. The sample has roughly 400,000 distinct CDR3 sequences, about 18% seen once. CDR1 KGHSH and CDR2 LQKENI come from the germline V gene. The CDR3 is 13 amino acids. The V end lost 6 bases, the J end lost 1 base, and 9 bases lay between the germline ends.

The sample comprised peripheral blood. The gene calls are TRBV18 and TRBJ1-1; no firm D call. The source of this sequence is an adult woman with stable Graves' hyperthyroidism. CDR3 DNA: TGTGCCAGCTCCCGCGAGGGGAACACTGAAGCTTTCTTT. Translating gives CASSREGNTEAFF.